This T cell receptor (beta chain) comes out of a study of PD-L1 blockade in urothelial cancer listed by TCRdb under 2017. Turning to the overall study: Therapy was started at some point between 2014 and 2016 for all patients, and atezolizumab 1,200 mg was administered intravenously every 3 weeks. About 90% of the 29 patients were identified as males with urothelial cancer of bladder origin, and a prior smoking history was reported by 18 of 29 patients. Patients had an ECOG performance status of 0 or 1 and had received between 0 and 3 prior chemotherapy regimens. Blood samples were analyzed at 3 weeks after treatment start (second dose) and at 6 weeks after treatment start. Blood samples gave median yields of approximately 130,000 T cells and approximately 80,000 unique TCRs, along with a median clonality of 0.080. Somatic, immune and clinical correlates of response to PD-L1 blockade with atezolizumab in urothelial cancer were the focus of an exploratory multi-omic analysis. Pretreatment tumor samples, along with matched peripheral blood collected serially before and after atezolizumab treatment, underwent TCR sequencing. Durable clinical benefit was defined as progression-free survival longer than 6 months, and TCR features were also tested against progression-free and overall survival. Whole exome sequencing and RNA sequencing of pretreatment tumors were performed alongside TCR sequencing in the same patients. Durable clinical benefit was achieved by nine patients but not by the remaining 20. Pretreatment blood TCR-seq was available for under 35 patients, at least one posttreatment blood collection was obtained for around 24 patients, and tumor TCR-seq was available for around 24 patients.

The sample holds one count of this clone. Its antigen target is currently unknown. Per-base quality was not reported, and no clone a single base away is much larger than it. Beyond this particular receptor, the publication reports: At 3 weeks after the start of treatment, tumor-associated TCR clones in peripheral blood had expanded more in patients with durable benefit (n ≈ 24, p = 0.022). Small sample size (n ≈ 28) and many exploratory analyses mean the results are intended to be hypothesis-generating. A pretreatment peripheral blood TCR clonality below the median was linked to improved progression-free and overall survival.

Synthetic TCR analog templates were spiked into each PCR so that absolute template abundance could be estimated from read counts. TCRbeta CDR3 regions were amplified from genomic DNA with bias-controlled V and J gene primers using the immunoSEQ assay. Rearranged TCRbeta segments were sequenced at approximately 20X coverage. From the authors' description of their analysis: Clustering was used to correct sequencing errors, and CDR3s were annotated against IMGT to assign V, D and J genes. Only productive TCRbeta rearrangements were used in downstream analyses, excluding out-of-frame or stop-codon sequences. Clonality was calculated as one minus the Shannon entropy normalized by the log of the number of unique productive sequences. Fisher's exact test with Benjamini-Hochberg correction, at a threshold of adjusted p below 0.01, was used to find clones that differed between time points or between blood and tumor. TCRdb holds this immuneACCESS table with in-frame rearrangements only. Some clones are missing; in checked studies, unresolved V genes explain under half, and the rest has no known cause. V and J calls and clone size are those listed in that table; D and trimming were worked out from the DNA. The sample yields about 72,000 clones; around 90% were counted once. The top ten hold 3.5% to 5.5% of the sample.

The time point label for this specimen denotes: pretreatment peripheral blood. A total of under 30 patients with locally advanced or metastatic urothelial carcinoma, treated at Memorial Sloan Kettering on a trial protocol, made up the cohort. Peripheral blood mononuclear cells were collected from each patient pretreatment and during treatment, giving between 1 and 8 total time points per patient. The Qiagen DNeasy Blood extraction kit was used to purify genomic DNA from total PBMCs and from tumor samples. PBMCs were collected pretreatment and during treatment and were isolated and stored as previously described. Trimming accounts for 4 bases at V and 4 bases at J, while the number of junction bases matched to no gene is 7. Its CDR3 holds 14 amino acids, cysteine through phenylalanine. Just the 42-base CDR3 DNA is kept, in frame starting at base 1. CDR1 and CDR2, looked up from the germline V gene, are SGDLS and YYNGEE.

The receptor chain draws on TRBV9 and TRBJ1-2; 7 of the junction bases match TRBD1. The receptor was derived from a man aged 65 to 79 with urothelial cancer. The sample in question was PBMCs, obtained around atezolizumab (anti-PD-L1) treatment. In nucleotide form, the sequence is TGTGCCAGCAGCACATGGACAGGACCCTATGGCTACACCTTC. It is translated as CASSTWTGPYGYTF.